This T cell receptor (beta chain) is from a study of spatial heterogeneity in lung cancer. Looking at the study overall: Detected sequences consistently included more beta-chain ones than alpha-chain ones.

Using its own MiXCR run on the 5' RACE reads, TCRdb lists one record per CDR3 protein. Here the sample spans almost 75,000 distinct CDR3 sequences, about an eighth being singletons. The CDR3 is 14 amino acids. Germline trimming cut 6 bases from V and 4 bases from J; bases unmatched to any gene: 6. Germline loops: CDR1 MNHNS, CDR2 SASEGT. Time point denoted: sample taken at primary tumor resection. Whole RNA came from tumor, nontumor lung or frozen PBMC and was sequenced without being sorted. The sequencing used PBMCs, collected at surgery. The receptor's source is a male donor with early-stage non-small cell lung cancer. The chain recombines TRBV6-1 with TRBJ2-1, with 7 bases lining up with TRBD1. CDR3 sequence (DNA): TGTGCCAGCAGGAACCGGGACAGATACAATGAGCAGTTCTTC. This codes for CASRNRDRYNEQFF.